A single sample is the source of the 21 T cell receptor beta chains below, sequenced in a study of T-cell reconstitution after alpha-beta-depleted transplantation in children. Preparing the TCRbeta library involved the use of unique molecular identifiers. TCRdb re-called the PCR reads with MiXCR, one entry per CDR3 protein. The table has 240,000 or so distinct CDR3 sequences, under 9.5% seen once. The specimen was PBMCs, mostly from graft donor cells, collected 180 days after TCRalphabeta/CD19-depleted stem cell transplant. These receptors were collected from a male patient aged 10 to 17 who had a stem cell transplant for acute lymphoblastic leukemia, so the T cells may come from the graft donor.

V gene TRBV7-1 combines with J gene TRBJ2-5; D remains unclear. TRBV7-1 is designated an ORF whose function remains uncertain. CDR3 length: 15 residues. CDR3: CGSSSGRSLEETQYF. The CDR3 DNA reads TGTGGGAGCAGCTCAGGTCGATCACTGGAAGAGACCCAGTACTTC.

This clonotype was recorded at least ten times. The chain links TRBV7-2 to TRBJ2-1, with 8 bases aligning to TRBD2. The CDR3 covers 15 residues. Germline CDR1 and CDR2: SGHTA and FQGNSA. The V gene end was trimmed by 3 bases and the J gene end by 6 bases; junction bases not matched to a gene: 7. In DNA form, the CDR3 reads TGTGCCAGCAGCTTCCGCGGGACTAGACTCAATGAGCAGTTCTTC. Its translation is CASSFRGTRLNEQFF. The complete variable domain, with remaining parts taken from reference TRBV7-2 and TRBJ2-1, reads GAGVSQSPSNKVTEKGKDVELRCDPISGHTALYWYRQSLGQGLEFLIYFQGNSAPDKSGLPSDRFSAERTGGSVSTLTIQRTQQEDSAVYLCASSFRGTRLNEQFFGPGTRLTVL.

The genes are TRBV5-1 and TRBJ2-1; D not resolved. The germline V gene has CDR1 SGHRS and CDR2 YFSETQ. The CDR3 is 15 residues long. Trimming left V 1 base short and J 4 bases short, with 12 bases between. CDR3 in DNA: TGCGCCAGCAGCTTGTGGGGTGGGCAGTACAATGAGCAGTTCTTC. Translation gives CASSLWGGQYNEQFF.

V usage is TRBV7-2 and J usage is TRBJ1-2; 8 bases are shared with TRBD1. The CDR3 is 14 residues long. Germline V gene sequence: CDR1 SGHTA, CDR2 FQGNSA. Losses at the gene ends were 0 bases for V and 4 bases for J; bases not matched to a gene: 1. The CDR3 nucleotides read TGTGCCAGCAGCTTAGCGGGACAGGCCTATGGCTACACCTTC. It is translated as CASSLAGQAYGYTF.

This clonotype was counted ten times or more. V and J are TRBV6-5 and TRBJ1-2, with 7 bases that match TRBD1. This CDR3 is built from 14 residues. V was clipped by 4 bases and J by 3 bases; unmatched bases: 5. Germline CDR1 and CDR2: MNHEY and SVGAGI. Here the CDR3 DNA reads TGTGCCAGCAGTTCCCCACAGGGGTACTATGGCTACACCTTC. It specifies CASSSPQGYYGYTF.

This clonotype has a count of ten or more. The chain's CDR3 is CASRKGVSSTDTQYF. Here the CDR3 DNA reads TGTGCCAGCAGGAAGGGAGTTTCTAGCACAGATACGCAGTATTTT. The J gene is TRBJ2-3, the V gene TRBV3-1; a possible D gene is TRBD2 (5 bases). V was cut by 6 bases and J by 0 bases, with 13 bases left in between. The CDR3 spans 15 residues. Germline CDR1 LGHDT, CDR2 YNNKEL (reference sequence).

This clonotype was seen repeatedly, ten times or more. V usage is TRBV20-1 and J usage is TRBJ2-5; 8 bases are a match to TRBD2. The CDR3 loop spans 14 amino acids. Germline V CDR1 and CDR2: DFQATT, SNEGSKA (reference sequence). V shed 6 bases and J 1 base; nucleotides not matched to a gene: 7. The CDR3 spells CSAVGLVAQETQYF. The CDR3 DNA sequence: TGCAGTGCCGTGGGACTAGTCGCCCAAGAGACCCAGTACTTC.

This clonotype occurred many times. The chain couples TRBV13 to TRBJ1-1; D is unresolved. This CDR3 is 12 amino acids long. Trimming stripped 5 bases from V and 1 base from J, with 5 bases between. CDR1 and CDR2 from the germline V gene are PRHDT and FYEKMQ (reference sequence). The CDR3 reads CASSPTNTEAFF. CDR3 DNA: TGTGCCAGCAGCCCCACGAACACTGAAGCTTTCTTT.

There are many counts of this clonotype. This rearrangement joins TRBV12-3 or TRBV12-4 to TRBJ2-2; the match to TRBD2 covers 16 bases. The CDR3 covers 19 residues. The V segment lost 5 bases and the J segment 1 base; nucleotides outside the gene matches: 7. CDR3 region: CASSGPGLAGGMNTGELFF. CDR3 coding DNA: TGTGCCAGCAGTGGCCCGGGACTAGCGGGAGGGATGAACACCGGGGAGCTGTTTTTT.

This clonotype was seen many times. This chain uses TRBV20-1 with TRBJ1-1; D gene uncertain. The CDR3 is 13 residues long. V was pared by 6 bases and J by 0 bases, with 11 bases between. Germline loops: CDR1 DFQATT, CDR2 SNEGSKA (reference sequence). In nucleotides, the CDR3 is TGCAGTGCCACGGGAGGCATGAACACTGAAGCTTTCTTT. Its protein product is CSATGGMNTEAFF.

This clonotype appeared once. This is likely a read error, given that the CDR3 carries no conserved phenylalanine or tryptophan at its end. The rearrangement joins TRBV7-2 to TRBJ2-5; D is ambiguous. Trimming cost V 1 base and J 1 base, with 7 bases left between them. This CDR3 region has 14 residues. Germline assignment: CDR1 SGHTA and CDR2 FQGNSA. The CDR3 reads CASSLGAGQETQYL. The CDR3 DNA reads TGTGCCAGCAGCTTAGGGGCCGGCCAAGAGACCCAGTACCTC.

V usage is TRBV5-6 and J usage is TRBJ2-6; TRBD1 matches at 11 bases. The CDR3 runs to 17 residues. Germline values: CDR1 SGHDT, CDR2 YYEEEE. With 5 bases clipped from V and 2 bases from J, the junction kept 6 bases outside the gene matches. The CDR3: CASSPGQGDAGANVLTF. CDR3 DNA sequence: TGTGCCAGCAGTCCGGGACAGGGGGATGCTGGGGCCAACGTCCTGACTTTC.

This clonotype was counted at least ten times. The CDR3 DNA reads TGTGCCATCAGTGTCAGACTAGCGGGGGACCTTAACAATGAGCAGTTCTTC. Translating gives CAISVRLAGDLNNEQFF. This chain uses TRBV10-3 with TRBJ2-1, with 12 bases fitting TRBD2. The CDR3 is 17 amino acids. CDR1 and CDR2 (germline): ENHRY, SYGVKD. V was pared by 4 bases and J by 5 bases, with 9 bases of the junction left unmatched.

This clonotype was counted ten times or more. The chain's CDR3 is CATSAPGHGSGANVLTF. The CDR3 coding sequence is TGTGCCACCAGTGCCCCGGGACACGGCTCTGGGGCCAACGTCCTGACTTTC. The rearrangement links TRBV24-1 to TRBJ2-6, with D perhaps TRBD1 (6 bases). Trimming left V 5 bases short and J 0 bases short, with 13 bases between. Germline CDR1 KGHDR, CDR2 SFDVKD. The CDR3 runs 17 residues.

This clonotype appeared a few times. The CDR3 protein is CASSNFGGARNTEAFF. In DNA form, the CDR3 reads TGTGCCAGTAGTAACTTTGGAGGGGCAAGGAACACTGAAGCTTTCTTT. This sequence joins TRBV19 and TRBJ1-1, with D perhaps TRBD1 (5 bases). V lost 4 bases and J 1 base, leaving 16 bases between the germline ends. This CDR3 is 16 amino acids long. Looked up from germline, CDR1 is LNHDA and CDR2 is SQIVND (reference sequence).

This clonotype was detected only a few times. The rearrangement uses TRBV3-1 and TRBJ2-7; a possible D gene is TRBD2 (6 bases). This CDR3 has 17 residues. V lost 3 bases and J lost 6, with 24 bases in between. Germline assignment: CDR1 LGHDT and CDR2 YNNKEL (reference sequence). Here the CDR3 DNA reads TGTGCCAGCAGCCAGCACCTTCTTCGGGGACTGGTCTCCGAGCAGTACTTC. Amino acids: CASSQHLLRGLVSEQYF.

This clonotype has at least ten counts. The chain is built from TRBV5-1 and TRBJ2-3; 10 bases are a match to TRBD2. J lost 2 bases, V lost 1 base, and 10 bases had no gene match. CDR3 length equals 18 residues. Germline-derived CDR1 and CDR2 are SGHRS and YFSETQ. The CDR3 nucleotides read TGCGCCAGCAGCTTGAGGAGCGGGAGGGCCCCCTACACAGATACGCAGTATTTT. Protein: CASSLRSGRAPYTDTQYF.

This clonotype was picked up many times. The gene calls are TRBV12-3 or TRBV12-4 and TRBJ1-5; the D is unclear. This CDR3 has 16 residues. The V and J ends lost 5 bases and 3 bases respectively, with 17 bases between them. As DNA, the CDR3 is TGTGCCAGCAGTCCTAGCGGGCCCTTTCTCAATCAGCCCCAGCATTTT. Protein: CASSPSGPFLNQPQHF.

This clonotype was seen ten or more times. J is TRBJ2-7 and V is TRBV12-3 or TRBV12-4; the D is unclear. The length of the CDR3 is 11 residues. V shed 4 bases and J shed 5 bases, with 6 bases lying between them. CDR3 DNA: TGTGCCAGCAGTTCCTACCACGAGCAGTACTTC. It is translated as CASSSYHEQYF.

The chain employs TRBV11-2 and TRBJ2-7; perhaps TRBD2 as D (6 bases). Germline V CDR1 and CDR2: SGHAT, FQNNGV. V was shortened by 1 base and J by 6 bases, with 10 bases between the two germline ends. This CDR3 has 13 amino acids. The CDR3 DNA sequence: TGTGCCAGCAGCTTAGGGGCGGGAACCGAGCAGTACTTC. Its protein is CASSLGAGTEQYF.

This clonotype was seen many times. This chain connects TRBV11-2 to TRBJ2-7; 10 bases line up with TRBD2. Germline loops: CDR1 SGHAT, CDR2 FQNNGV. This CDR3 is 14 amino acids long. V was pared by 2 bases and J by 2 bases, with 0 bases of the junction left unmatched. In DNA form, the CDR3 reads TGTGCCAGCAGCTTACTAGCGGGAGCCTACGAGCAGTACTTC. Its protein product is CASSLLAGAYEQYF.